These 31 T cell receptor beta chains share one sample of origin, sequenced in a study of OX40 agonist ivuxolimab in advanced cancers. Repertoires were generated with immunoSEQ multiplex PCR, while TCRdb's copy carries only in-frame clones and drops some. The sample contains more than 50,000 clones, approximately 90% of which appear only once. This specimen consisted of CD4+ or CD8+ T cells sorted from blood, obtained in a trial of the OX40 agonist ivuxolimab. Source of these receptors: an adult with an advanced solid tumor such as melanoma, head and neck, liver or kidney cancer.

The rearrangement uses TRBV6-5 and TRBJ1-1; possible D gene TRBD1, 5 bases. CDR1 is MNHEY and CDR2 is SVGAGI in the germline V gene. This CDR3 is built from 14 residues. V shed 2 bases and J shed 1 base, with 8 bases lying between them. This chain's CDR3 is CASSYGGENTEAFF. The CDR3 DNA sequence: TGTGCCAGCAGTTACGGGGGGGAGAACACTGAAGCTTTCTTT.

This chain uses TRBV30 with TRBJ1-4, with D possibly TRBD1 on 5 matching bases. The CDR3 consists of 13 residues. CDR1 and CDR2 (germline): GTSNPN, SVGIG (reference sequence). The ends were cut back, 0 bases at V and 7 bases at J, with 9 bases in the middle. The CDR3 bases are TGTGCCTGGAGTGTACCAGGGTTTGAAAAACTGTTTTTT. Encoded protein: CAWSVPGFEKLFF.

The CDR3 DNA reads TGTGCCAGCACCAGGGTCTTCTGGGACACTGAAGCTTTCTTT. This gives the protein CASTRVFWDTEAFF. V is TRBV28 and J is TRBJ1-1, with D perhaps TRBD1 (5 bases). Germline V CDR1 and CDR2: MDHEN, SYDVKM. V was pared by 7 bases and J by 3 bases, with 15 bases between. This CDR3 spans 14 amino acids.

The J gene is TRBJ2-3, the V gene TRBV7-8, with unresolved D. Germline V gives CDR1 SGHVS, CDR2 FQNEAQ. The CDR3 is made up of 16 amino acids. Between the trimmed V and J ends, which lost 5 bases and 0 bases, there was a span of 15 bases. This CDR3 reads CASSLSQYPSTDTQYF. Here the CDR3 DNA reads TGTGCCAGCAGCCTGTCACAGTACCCTAGCACAGATACGCAGTATTTT.

This chain joins TRBV5-8 and TRBJ2-7; D call uncertain. Germline CDR1 SGHTS, CDR2 YDEGEE. Trimming left V 2 bases short and J 4 bases short, with 10 bases between. This CDR3 is 13 amino acids long. The CDR3 loop reads CASSFLGAYEQYF. As DNA, the CDR3 is TGTGCCAGCAGCTTCCTTGGAGCGTACGAGCAGTACTTC.

This chain connects TRBV5-1 to TRBJ1-4; D may be TRBD1 (5 bases). The germline V and J ends were trimmed by 4 bases and 4 bases, with 14 bases remaining between them. The CDR3 contains 15 residues. CDR1 is SGHRS and CDR2 is YFSETQ in the germline V gene. CDR3 region: CASSITGSSNEKLFF. The CDR3 region has the DNA TGCGCCAGCAGCATTACAGGATCTAGTAATGAAAAACTGTTTTTT.

J is TRBJ1-2 and V is TRBV6-1; D not resolved. Germline V gene data show CDR1 as MNHNS and CDR2 as SASEGT. V was cut by 1 base and J by 0 bases, with 9 bases left in between. CDR3 size: 15 residues. Here the CDR3 DNA reads TGTGCCAGCAGTGAAGAAGGAGATTCTAACTATGGCTACACCTTC. Protein product: CASSEEGDSNYGYTF.

This chain links TRBV7-9 with TRBJ2-7; no definite D call. V was shortened by 3 bases and J by 1 base, with 7 bases between the two germline ends. CDR3 length equals 13 residues. Germline V gene sequence: CDR1 SEHNR, CDR2 FQNEAQ (reference sequence). DNA of the CDR3: TGTGCCAGCAGCTTCGAAGGATCCTACGAGCAGTACTTC. This translates into CASSFEGSYEQYF.

J is TRBJ2-7 and V is TRBV4-2; 7 bases fit TRBD1. The CDR3 runs 18 residues. J was trimmed by 0 bases and V by 0 bases; bases with no gene match: 11. Germline CDR1 reads LGHNA; CDR2 reads YNFKEQ. The CDR3 spells CASSQDLLWTGDSYEQYF. CDR3 nucleotide sequence: TGTGCCAGCAGCCAAGATTTATTGTGGACAGGCGACTCCTACGAGCAGTACTTC.

V usage is TRBV2 and J usage is TRBJ2-7, with D maybe TRBD1 (6 bases). CDR3 size: 14 residues. Germline CDR1 and CDR2: SNHLY and FYNNEI. V was shortened by 5 bases and J by 5 bases, with 16 bases between the two germline ends. As DNA, the CDR3 is TGTGCCAGCAGTTTGAGGACAGCTCCCCACGAGCAGTACTTC. Translated: CASSLRTAPHEQYF.

V and J are TRBV6-6 and TRBJ1-2; 7 bases align to TRBD1. CDR3 length: 14 amino acids. The trim removed 7 bases at V and 3 bases at J, leaving 8 bases unmatched. CDR1 and CDR2 (germline): MNHNY, SVGAGI (reference sequence). Here the CDR3 reads CASTRGTDYYGYTF. The CDR3, as DNA: TGTGCCAGCACTCGAGGGACAGATTACTATGGCTACACCTTC.

The chain is built from TRBV9 and TRBJ1-2; no definite D call. Germline V gene data show CDR1 as SGDLS and CDR2 as YYNGEE. V lost 0 bases and J 2 bases, leaving 11 bases between the germline ends. This CDR3 comprises 15 residues. This CDR3 is CASSVGAQENYGYTF. CDR3 sequence (DNA): TGTGCCAGCAGCGTAGGAGCGCAGGAGAACTATGGCTACACCTTC. Variable domain in full (rest from reference TRBV9 and TRBJ1-2): DSGVTQTPKHLITATGQRVTLRCSPRSGDLSVYWYQQSLDQGLQFLIQYYNGEERAKGNILERFSAQQFPDLHSELNLSSLELGDSALYFCASSVGAQENYGYTFGSGTRLTVV.

This chain links TRBV5-6 with TRBJ2-3; D not resolved. CDR1 and CDR2 (germline): SGHDT, YYEEEE. Trimming left V 1 base short and J 4 bases short, with 13 bases between. CDR3 length: 15 residues. Here the CDR3 DNA reads TGTGCCAGCAGCTTGAACACCTGGCCGGCAGATACGCAGTATTTT. Amino acids: CASSLNTWPADTQYF.

The J gene is TRBJ1-3, the V gene TRBV7-9; TRBD1 aligns across 7 bases. The germline CDR1 and CDR2 sequences are SEHNR and FQNEAQ (reference sequence). The CDR3 spans 16 residues. V shed 5 bases, J shed 2 bases, and the junction held 9 bases outside the gene matches. The CDR3 nucleotides are TGTGCCAGCAGCCCCTGGCAGGGGGAACCTGGAAACACCATATATTTT. It specifies CASSPWQGEPGNTIYF.

J is TRBJ1-1 and V is TRBV10-3; TRBD1 aligns across 10 bases. Trimming removed 4 bases from V and 3 bases from J; junction bases left unmatched: 2. CDR3 length: 14 amino acids. Germline CDR1 ENHRY, CDR2 SYGVKD. The CDR3 loop reads CAISGQGADTEAFF. Here the CDR3 DNA reads TGTGCCATCAGTGGACAGGGGGCGGACACTGAAGCTTTCTTT.

The rearrangement links TRBV4-1 to TRBJ1-1; TRBD1 might be the D (5 bases). There are 16 residues in the CDR3. Trimming pared 4 bases from V and 3 bases from J, leaving 18 bases between. Germline V gene data show CDR1 as MGHRA and CDR2 as YSYEKL. This chain's CDR3 is CASSPGGVMGDTEAFF. The CDR3 DNA follows: TGCGCCAGCAGCCCGGGGGGGGTTATGGGTGACACTGAAGCTTTCTTT.

The chain employs TRBV7-9 and TRBJ1-4; 10 nucleotides match TRBD1. Germline-derived CDR1 and CDR2 are SEHNR and FQNEAQ (reference sequence). The J segment lost 6 bases and the V segment lost 3 bases, leaving 10 bases of the junction unmatched. This CDR3 has 17 residues. The CDR3 region is CASSFGTGAAGDEKLFF. CDR3 in DNA: TGTGCCAGCAGCTTCGGGACAGGGGCCGCGGGGGATGAAAAACTGTTTTTT.

The chain couples TRBV9 to TRBJ2-7, with 11 nucleotides matching TRBD2. Unmatched junction bases numbered 5, after V lost 0 bases and J lost 3 bases. The CDR3 spans 16 residues. CDR1 and CDR2 from the germline V gene are SGDLS and YYNGEE. As DNA, the CDR3 is TGTGCCAGCAGCGTAGATCCCCTAGCGGGGGGCTACGAGCAGTACTTC. It is translated as CASSVDPLAGGYEQYF.

This clone was detected only once. The genes are TRBV2 and TRBJ2-1; TRBD1 is a possible D gene (5 bases). The germline V and J ends were trimmed by 2 bases and 3 bases, with 11 bases remaining between them. The CDR3 loop spans 15 amino acids. Germline V lookup: CDR1 SNHLY, CDR2 FYNNEI. The CDR3: CASSEKGLGYNEQFF. CDR3 coding DNA: TGTGCCAGCAGTGAAAAGGGGCTGGGCTACAATGAGCAGTTCTTC.

The chain recombines TRBV15 with TRBJ2-3; D is unresolved. The V end was cut by 0 bases, the J end by 2 bases, with 12 bases between. Germline CDR1 LNHNV, CDR2 YYDKDF (reference sequence). This CDR3 has 16 residues. The CDR3 DNA is TGTGCCACCAGCAGAGAAATCGCGGCAGCCACAGATACGCAGTATTTT. It encodes CATSREIAAATDTQYF.

V gene TRBV11-2 combines with J gene TRBJ2-7; possibly TRBD1 for D (6 bases). The CDR3 totals 12 residues. V lost 10 bases and J 2 bases, leaving 12 bases between the germline ends. Germline V gene data show CDR1 as SGHAT and CDR2 as FQNNGV. CDR3 in DNA: TGTGCCACCAGGGGAATCCCCTACGAGCAGTACTTC. Protein: CATRGIPYEQYF.

The chain has TRBV7-9 and TRBJ1-1, with D hard to call. Germline assignment: CDR1 SEHNR and CDR2 FQNEAQ (reference sequence). This CDR3 comprises 17 residues. The V and J ends lost 3 bases and 0 bases respectively, with 17 bases between them. CDR3 sequence (DNA): TGTGCCAGCAGCTTGCCGGGAGTAGGACCGATGAACACTGAAGCTTTCTTT. It codes for CASSLPGVGPMNTEAFF.

J is TRBJ1-2 and V is TRBV30, with D hard to call. V dropped 1 base and J dropped 7 bases, with 10 bases sitting between them. Germline loops: CDR1 GTSNPN, CDR2 SVGIG (reference sequence). The CDR3 sequence is 12 residues long. This CDR3 is CAWSEQYIGYTF. For the CDR3, the DNA is TGTGCCTGGAGTGAACAGTACATTGGCTACACCTTC.

In its sample, this clone was seen once. CDR3 in amino acids: CASMVYRDSNQPQHF. The CDR3 region has the DNA TGTGCCAGTATGGTCTACCGGGATAGCAATCAGCCCCAGCATTTT. This chain joins TRBV19 and TRBJ1-5; D is unresolved. The CDR3 runs to 15 residues. Germline CDR1 LNHDA, CDR2 SQIVND (reference sequence). V was pared by 7 bases and J by 0 bases, with 13 bases between.

The chain is built from TRBV6-1 and TRBJ2-2; 7 bases are shared with TRBD1. The J segment lost 6 bases and the V segment lost 5 bases, leaving 6 bases of the junction unmatched. Germline CDR1 and CDR2: MNHNS and SASEGT. The CDR3 extends over 14 amino acids. CDR3 sequence (DNA): TGTGCCAGCAGTTATTTACAGGGGTCCGGGGAGCTGTTTTTT. Its protein is CASSYLQGSGELFF.

The CDR3 is CASSWGEGTEAFF. The CDR3, as DNA: TGTGCCAGCAGTTGGGGGGAGGGCACTGAAGCTTTCTTT. The chain is built from TRBV27 and TRBJ1-1; tentatively, D is TRBD1 (5 bases). The CDR3 runs to 13 residues. Germline CDR1 reads MNHEY; CDR2 reads SMNVEV (reference sequence). V shed 4 bases and J shed 4 bases, with 10 bases lying between them.

This rearrangement joins TRBV15 to TRBJ1-1, with D unclear. The CDR3 loop spans 13 amino acids. Germline V CDR1 and CDR2: LNHNV, YYDKDF (reference sequence). The ends were cut back, 0 bases at V and 11 bases at J, with 13 bases in the middle. CDR3 bases: TGTGCCACCAGCAGAGATTCAAGGTCTGGGGCTTTCTTT. It specifies CATSRDSRSGAFF.

The rearrangement links TRBV7-6 to TRBJ1-3; D is ambiguous. From germline, CDR1 is SGHVS and CDR2 FNYEAQ. The CDR3 sequence is 15 residues long. V lost 3 bases and J lost 4, with 13 bases in between. CDR3 in amino acids: CASSLLHSEGNTIYF. CDR3 sequence (DNA): TGTGCCAGCAGCTTGCTTCATAGCGAAGGAAACACCATATATTTT.

This chain links TRBV28 with TRBJ2-7; 7 bases fit TRBD1. Looked up from germline, CDR1 is MDHEN and CDR2 is SYDVKM. The CDR3 totals 13 residues. Germline trimming cut 7 bases from V and 5 bases from J; bases unmatched to any gene: 8. The CDR3 coding sequence is TGTGCCAGCAAACGGCAGGGGGAACACGAGCAGTACTTC. Amino acids: CASKRQGEHEQYF. The variable domain in full, completed from reference TRBV28 and TRBJ2-7, reads DVKVTQSSRYLVKRTGEKVFLECVQDMDHENMFWYRQDPGLGLRLIYFSYDVKMKEKGDIPEGYSVSREKKERFSLILESASTNQTSMYLCASKRQGEHEQYFGPGTRLTVT.

The genes are TRBV4-2 and TRBJ2-1; D perhaps matches TRBD2 (6 bases). CDR3 length: 16 amino acids. The V and J ends lost 0 bases and 6 bases respectively, with 15 bases between them. Germline-derived CDR1 and CDR2 are LGHNA and YNFKEQ. In DNA form, the CDR3 reads TGTGCCAGCAGCCAAGATATCGTTAGCGGTGCCAATGAGCAGTTCTTC. Translated, it gives CASSQDIVSGANEQFF.

The chain recombines TRBV6-1 with TRBJ2-2, with 13 positions matching TRBD2. Germline V gene sequence: CDR1 MNHNS, CDR2 SASEGT. This CDR3 spans 18 amino acids. Trimming at V came to 5 bases and at J to 1 base, leaving 7 bases not matched to a gene. CDR3 region: CASSQGLAGVLNTGELFF. The CDR3 DNA reads as TGTGCCAGCAGTCAAGGACTAGCGGGGGTCCTGAACACCGGGGAGCTGTTTTTT.